This passage covers 17 T cell receptor beta chains from one sample sequenced in a study of T cell responses to AZD1222 COVID-19 vaccine. The assay was immunoSEQ multiplex PCR, and TCRdb's table has in-frame clones only and misses some. The sample records about 94,000 clones, 70% to 90% being singletons. Material: peripheral blood, obtained on day 0 of AZD1222 vaccination. The receptor set was obtained from an adult in good health.

The genes are TRBV29-1 and TRBJ2-7, with a weak D call TRBD2 (7 bases). This CDR3 comprises 13 residues. Looked up from germline, CDR1 is SQVTM and CDR2 is ANQGSEA. Trimming left V 6 bases short and J 7 bases short, with 19 bases between. CDR3 DNA sequence: TGCAGCGTCGCTTTGGGGGGGCAAGGGGAGCAGTACTTC. This encodes CSVALGGQGEQYF.

The CDR3 loop is CAWSVGGFGNEQFF. CDR3 DNA sequence: TGTGCCTGGAGCGTCGGGGGATTTGGTAATGAGCAGTTCTTC. The chain couples TRBV30 to TRBJ2-1; tentative D call: TRBD2 (6 bases). V lost 3 bases, J lost 7 bases, and 16 bases lay in between. The germline V gene has CDR1 GTSNPN and CDR2 SVGIG (reference sequence). This CDR3 contains 14 residues. Full variable domain (missing parts from reference TRBV30 and TRBJ2-1): SQTIHQWPATLVQPVGSPLSLECTVEGTSNPNLYWYRQAAGRGLQLLFYSVGIGQISSEVPQNLSASRPQDRQFILSSKKLLLSDSGFYLCAWSVGGFGNEQFFGPGTRLTVL.

The chain couples TRBV28 to TRBJ1-1; D might be TRBD1 (6 bases). V was clipped by 2 bases and J by 3 bases, with 13 bases between them. The CDR3 is made up of 15 amino acids. Germline V CDR1 and CDR2: MDHEN, SYDVKM. This chain's CDR3 is CASSLPGDGDTEAFF. CDR3 nucleotide sequence: TGTGCCAGCAGTTTACCAGGGGATGGCGACACTGAAGCTTTCTTT.

The chain has TRBV6-2 or TRBV6-3 and TRBJ2-2, with D tentatively TRBD2 (5 bases). CDR3 size: 15 residues. From germline, CDR1 is MNHEY and CDR2 SVGEGT. The V end was cut by 5 bases, the J end by 0 bases, with 10 bases between. In DNA, the CDR3 is TGTGCCAGCAGTAGGACTTCTGCGAACACCGGGGAGCTGTTTTTT. Protein product: CASSRTSANTGELFF.

The rearrangement joins TRBV7-9 to TRBJ2-3; the match to TRBD2 covers 10 bases. This CDR3 is built from 18 residues. Per the germline V gene, CDR1 is SEHNR and CDR2 is FQNEAQ (reference sequence). With 3 bases clipped from V and 0 bases from J, the junction kept 9 bases outside the gene matches. The CDR3 here is CASSFGLAGASSTDTQYF. In nucleotides, the CDR3 is TGTGCCAGCAGCTTCGGGCTAGCGGGGGCCTCTAGCACAGATACGCAGTATTTT.

V and J are TRBV4-2 and TRBJ1-2; TRBD1 is a possible D gene (5 bases). Germline V gene data show CDR1 as LGHNA and CDR2 as YNFKEQ. Trimming pared 0 bases from V and 2 bases from J, leaving 10 bases between. The CDR3 covers 15 residues. This CDR3 reads CASSQDQGKNYGYTF. CDR3 sequence (DNA): TGTGCCAGCAGCCAAGATCAGGGCAAGAACTATGGCTACACCTTC.

V usage is TRBV5-1 and J usage is TRBJ1-6, with D maybe TRBD1 (6 bases). CDR1 and CDR2 from the germline V gene are SGHRS and YFSETQ. CDR3 size: 13 residues. Trimming took 0 bases from V and 10 from J, leaving 8 bases between them. This CDR3 reads CASSLDRVSPLHF. CDR3 nucleotides: TGCGCCAGCAGCTTGGACAGGGTGTCACCCCTCCACTTT.

This chain uses TRBV14 with TRBJ2-1; 8 bases are shared with TRBD2. The CDR3 has 15 amino acids. Trimming at V came to 3 bases and at J to 5 bases, leaving 6 bases not matched to a gene. Germline CDR1 reads SGHDN; CDR2 reads FVKESK. The CDR3 sequence is CASSQSGGANNEQFF. CDR3 sequence (DNA): TGTGCCAGCAGCCAGTCGGGGGGGGCCAACAATGAGCAGTTCTTC.

The V gene is TRBV20-1, the J gene TRBJ1-1, with D maybe TRBD1 (6 bases). The CDR3 is 10 amino acids. The ends were cut back, 5 bases at V and 8 bases at J, with 9 bases in the middle. The germline CDR1 and CDR2 sequences are DFQATT and SNEGSKA (reference sequence). CDR3 coding DNA: TGCAGTGCTTCCGGGACAGAAGCTTTCTTT. Protein sequence: CSASGTEAFF.

J is TRBJ1-6 and V is TRBV3-1 (or the pseudogene TRBV3-2); 7 bases match TRBD1. This CDR3 region has 14 residues. Unmatched junction bases numbered 4, after V lost 4 bases and J lost 7 bases. Looked up from germline, CDR1 is LGHDT and CDR2 is YNNKEL (reference sequence). The CDR3 reads CASSPGQWNSPLHF. For the CDR3, the DNA is TGTGCCAGCAGCCCGGGACAGTGGAATTCACCCCTCCACTTT.

J is TRBJ2-2 and V is TRBV9; D is possibly TRBD1 (6 bases). The V and J ends lost 4 bases and 8 bases respectively, with 12 bases between them. The CDR3 loop spans 13 amino acids. Germline CDR1 is SGDLS and CDR2 is YYNGEE. In nucleotides, the CDR3 is TGTGCCAGCAGCTACCAGGGGAGAGGGGAGCTGTTTTTT. Its translation: CASSYQGRGELFF.

The gene calls are TRBV7-9 and TRBJ1-2; D gene uncertain. Trimming removed 5 bases from V and 6 bases from J, with 7 bases in between. The germline gives CDR1 SEHNR, CDR2 FQNEAQ (reference sequence). The CDR3 covers 11 residues. The CDR3 is CASSLVDGYTF. CDR3 bases: TGTGCCAGCAGCCTAGTTGATGGCTACACCTTC.

The CDR3 is CASSLIGFNQPQHF. CDR3 coding DNA: TGTGCCAGCAGCTTGATCGGTTTCAATCAGCCCCAGCATTTT. This chain links TRBV7-9 with TRBJ1-5; D gene ambiguous. CDR1 is SEHNR, CDR2 FQNEAQ, per germline (reference sequence). V was trimmed by 3 bases and J by 3 bases, leaving 9 bases between them. CDR3 size: 14 residues.

The chain is built from TRBV28 and TRBJ1-5, with D perhaps matching TRBD1 (6 bases). This CDR3 spans 17 amino acids. Germline values: CDR1 MDHEN, CDR2 SYDVKM. V lost 4 bases, J lost 7 bases, and 23 bases lay in between. CDR3 in amino acids: CASSSLQGDTLLQPQHF. CDR3 coding DNA: TGTGCCAGCAGTTCCCTCCAAGGGGACACCCTTCTCCAGCCCCAGCATTTT. Supplemented by reference TRBV28 and TRBJ1-5, the full variable domain reads DVKVTQSSRYLVKRTGEKVFLECVQDMDHENMFWYRQDPGLGLRLIYFSYDVKMKEKGDIPEGYSVSREKKERFSLILESASTNQTSMYLCASSSLQGDTLLQPQHFGDGTRLSIL.

This sequence joins TRBV5-5 and TRBJ2-7; D call uncertain. Germline-derived CDR1 and CDR2 are SGHKS and YYEKEE (reference sequence). Deletions cut 4 bases from V and 4 bases from J, with 6 bases between. This CDR3 is 11 amino acids long. CDR3 DNA sequence: TGTGCCAGCAGCACCCTATACGAGCAGTACTTC. This encodes CASSTLYEQYF.

This clone came up once. The J gene is TRBJ1-1, the V gene TRBV6-2 or TRBV6-3, with TRBD1 matching over 8 bases. The V gene end was trimmed by 0 bases and the J gene end by 5 bases; junction bases not matched to a gene: 2. The CDR3 is 14 amino acids. Germline values: CDR1 MNHEY, CDR2 SVGEGT. Written as DNA, the CDR3 is TGTGCCAGCAGTTACTCGACAGGGGAGACTGAAGCTTTCTTT. This encodes CASSYSTGETEAFF.

This clone was seen once. The CDR3 region has the DNA TGTGCCAGTAGTATAGAGGGTGGCAGGTTCCCGGCTGAAGCTTTCTTT. It encodes CASSIEGGRFPAEAFF. The genes are TRBV19 and TRBJ1-1; D is unclear. In germline, CDR1 is LNHDA, CDR2 SQIVND (reference sequence). Trimming removed 0 bases at V and 6 bases at J, with 17 bases between. The CDR3 runs to 16 residues. Using reference TRBV19 and TRBJ1-1 for the parts outside the CDR3, the full variable domain is DGGITQSPKYLFRKEGQNVTLSCEQNLNHDAMYWYRQDPGQGLRLIYYSQIVNDFQKGDIAEGYSVSREKKESFPLTVTSAQKNPTAFYLCASSIEGGRFPAEAFFGQGTRLTVV.